These 30 T cell receptor beta chains were sequenced from one sample in a study of T cell responses to AZD1222 COVID-19 vaccine. Some clones are missing from TCRdb's copy, which holds only in-frame ones; the method was immunoSEQ multiplex PCR. Among some 150,000 clones listed, approximately 90% were seen once. The input for sequencing was peripheral blood, taken on day 0 of AZD1222 vaccination. The receptors were sampled from an adult in good health.

The chain links TRBV10-3 to TRBJ2-7; TRBD2 matches at 7 bases. This CDR3 is built from 14 residues. CDR1 ENHRY and CDR2 SYGVKD come from the germline V gene. V was clipped by 4 bases and J by 2 bases; unmatched bases: 5. CDR3 residues: CAISGPGRAYEQYF. CDR3 in DNA: TGTGCCATCAGTGGCCCGGGGAGGGCCTACGAGCAGTACTTC.

The chain combines TRBV2 with TRBJ2-3; the match to TRBD2 covers 13 bases. Germline values: CDR1 SNHLY, CDR2 FYNNEI. The V and J ends lost 2 bases and 4 bases, in that order; junction bases with no gene match: 9. This CDR3 spans 18 amino acids. The DNA for the CDR3 is TGTGCCAGCAGTGAACGGGGTACTAGCGGGAGGGCCGCAGATACGCAGTATTTT. Translation: CASSERGTSGRAADTQYF.

The rearrangement uses TRBV6-2 or TRBV6-3 and TRBJ2-7; the D gene is possibly TRBD2 (6 bases). The V end lost 0 bases, the J end lost 2 bases, and 11 bases lay between the germline ends. This CDR3 is built from 15 residues. Germline CDR1 is MNHEY and CDR2 is SVGEGT. The CDR3 protein is CASSYSAGIAYEQYF. The CDR3 DNA reads TGTGCCAGCAGTTACTCGGCGGGAATAGCCTACGAGCAGTACTTC.

This chain links TRBV4-3 with TRBJ2-3, with TRBD2 matching 10 bases. J lost 3 bases, V lost 0 bases, and 3 bases had no gene match. The germline CDR1 and CDR2 sequences are LGHNA and YSLEER. The CDR3 contains 16 residues. The DNA for the CDR3 is TGCGCCAGCAGCCAAGAGAGCGGGGGGGAGACAGATACGCAGTATTTT. It yields the protein CASSQESGGETDTQYF.

The V call is TRBV9, the J call TRBJ2-5; D is unclear. Germline values: CDR1 SGDLS, CDR2 YYNGEE. Trimming took 0 bases from V and 0 from J, leaving 6 bases between them. The CDR3 is made up of 14 amino acids. CDR3 sequence: CASSVASYQETQYF. The CDR3 DNA reads TGTGCCAGCAGCGTAGCGTCCTACCAAGAGACCCAGTACTTC.

The rearrangement uses TRBV19 and TRBJ1-1; 7 bases are shared with TRBD1. After removal of 5 bases from V and 4 bases from J, the junction contained 7 bases not matched to a gene. CDR3 size: 14 residues. The germline gives CDR1 LNHDA, CDR2 SQIVND (reference sequence). The CDR3 here is CASSPTGASTEAFF. DNA of the CDR3: TGTGCCAGTAGTCCTACAGGGGCCAGCACTGAAGCTTTCTTT.

The chain uses TRBV7-8 and TRBJ2-3; 15 bases align to TRBD2. From germline, CDR1 is SGHVS and CDR2 FQNEAQ. The CDR3 loop spans 17 amino acids. V gave up 5 bases and J gave up 4 bases; unmatched junction bases: 7. The CDR3 is CASSPWTSGRAADTQYF. The CDR3 nucleotides are TGTGCCAGCAGCCCTTGGACTAGCGGGAGGGCGGCAGATACGCAGTATTTT. The full variable domain, in which reference TRBV7-8 and TRBJ2-3 provide the parts outside the CDR3, is GAGVSQSPRYKVAKRGQDVALRCDPISGHVSLFWYQQALGQGPEFLTYFQNEAQLDKSGLPSDRFFAERPEGSVSTLKIQRTQQEDSAVYLCASSPWTSGRAADTQYFGPGTRLTVL.

The chain couples TRBV19 to TRBJ1-2; D is possibly TRBD1 (5 bases). This CDR3 contains 15 residues. CDR1 and CDR2 (germline): LNHDA, SQIVND (reference sequence). V was pared by 4 bases and J by 3 bases, with 15 bases between. The CDR3 DNA follows: TGTGCCAGTAGTACAGAGACAGCTCCTGACTATGGCTACACCTTC. Its translation is CASSTETAPDYGYTF.

The chain has TRBV7-9 and TRBJ2-7, with 12 bases identical to TRBD1. Trimming took 5 bases from V and 0 from J; bases not matched to a gene: 5. The V gene's germline CDR1 is SEHNR and CDR2 FQNEAQ (reference sequence). The CDR3 contains 16 residues. CDR3 coding DNA: TGTGCCAGCAGCCCAAGGGACAGGGGGCGCTCCTACGAGCAGTACTTC. Protein sequence: CASSPRDRGRSYEQYF. The entire variable domain, with the rest obtained from reference TRBV7-9 and TRBJ2-7, is as follows: DTGVSQNPRHKITKRGQNVTFRCDPISEHNRLYWYRQTLGQGPEFLTYFQNEAQLEKSRLLSDRFSAERPKGSFSTLEIQRTEQGDSAMYLCASSPRDRGRSYEQYFGPGTRLTVT.

This chain links TRBV28 with TRBJ2-2; D could derive from TRBD1 or TRBD2 (5 bases each). Trimming removed 5 bases from V and 0 bases from J, with 13 bases in between. The CDR3 runs 16 residues. CDR1 and CDR2 from the germline V gene are MDHEN and SYDVKM. CDR3 residues: CASSPQGTANTGELFF. CDR3 nucleotides: TGTGCCAGCAGTCCGCAAGGGACGGCGAACACCGGGGAGCTGTTTTTT.

A few counts support this clone. The rearrangement uses TRBV15 and TRBJ2-4; 8 nucleotides line up with TRBD1. The ends lost 5 bases at V and 0 bases at J; junction bases unmatched: 15. This CDR3 region has 19 residues. Germline lookup yields CDR1 LNHNV and CDR2 YYDKDF (reference sequence). Here the CDR3 DNA reads TGTGCCACCAGCGACTCGGACCGGGGACAGGTGGGAGCCAAAAACATTCAGTACTTC. Translation gives CATSDSDRGQVGAKNIQYF.

The chain is built from TRBV5-6 and TRBJ1-5; D remains ambiguous. The V end lost 0 bases, the J end lost 5 bases, and 9 bases lay between the germline ends. From germline, CDR1 is SGHDT and CDR2 YYEEEE. The CDR3 is 14 amino acids. CDR3 bases: TGTGCCAGCAGCTTGGACTCTTCGCATCAGCCCCAGCATTTT. Its translation is CASSLDSSHQPQHF.

The chain uses TRBV5-4 and TRBJ1-2, with D hard to call. The CDR3 contains 14 residues. Germline V gene sequence: CDR1 SGHNT, CDR2 YYREEE (reference sequence). Trimming left V 3 bases short and J 0 bases short, with 9 bases between. The CDR3, as DNA: TGTGCCAGCAGCTCCCGGGAGTCTAACTATGGCTACACCTTC. Protein product: CASSSRESNYGYTF.

This clone has only one observation. The chain couples TRBV4-2 to TRBJ1-2; D remains unclear. Germline V gives CDR1 LGHNA, CDR2 YNFKEQ. V shed 1 base and J shed 4 bases, with 1 base lying between them. The CDR3 is 11 amino acids. This CDR3 reads CASSQAYGYTF. The CDR3 DNA is TGTGCCAGCAGCCAAGCCTATGGCTACACCTTC.

The chain is built from TRBV9 and TRBJ1-2; 9 bases map to TRBD1. V was clipped by 6 bases and J by 5 bases; unmatched bases: 8. The CDR3 consists of 14 residues. Per the germline V gene, CDR1 is SGDLS and CDR2 is YYNGEE. CDR3 loop: CASTLQGAGYGYTF. CDR3 DNA sequence: TGTGCCAGCACATTACAGGGGGCTGGGTATGGCTACACCTTC.

This clone was recorded only once. The gene calls are TRBV11-2 and TRBJ2-7; 7 bases map to TRBD2. In germline, CDR1 is SGHAT, CDR2 FQNNGV. V lost 4 bases and J lost 7; bases outside the gene matches: 10. The CDR3 runs to 14 residues. CDR3 coding DNA: TGTGCCAGCAGCTCTGCGGGGGTCCTTGAGGAGCAGTACTTC. Translated: CASSSAGVLEEQYF.

For the CDR3, the DNA is TGTGCCAGCAAGCCCAATAACTATGGCTACACCTTC. Translated, it gives CASKPNNYGYTF. The rearrangement links TRBV6-5 to TRBJ1-2, with D unresolved. Between the trimmed V and J ends, which lost 7 bases and 1 base, there was a span of 7 bases. CDR1 is MNHEY, CDR2 SVGAGI, per germline. The CDR3 has 12 amino acids.

The gene calls are TRBV25-1 and TRBJ2-5; 11 nucleotides match TRBD1. The V segment lost 4 bases and the J segment 2 bases; nucleotides outside the gene matches: 9. Germline loops: CDR1 MGHDK, CDR2 SYGVNS. The CDR3 loop spans 17 amino acids. CDR3 amino acids: CASSAFGTGGVQETQYF. The CDR3 DNA is TGTGCCAGCAGTGCCTTCGGGACAGGGGGGGTTCAAGAGACCCAGTACTTC. Full variable domain (rest looked up from reference TRBV25-1 and TRBJ2-5): EADIYQTPRYLVIGTGKKITLECSQTMGHDKMYWYQQDPGMELHLIHYSYGVNSTEKGDLSSESTVSRIRTEHFPLTLESARPSHTSQYLCASSAFGTGGVQETQYFGPGTRLLVL.

The chain is built from TRBV6-2 or TRBV6-3 and TRBJ2-2; no definite D call. The CDR3 spans 14 residues. V was shortened by 4 bases and J by 1 base, with 7 bases between the two germline ends. CDR1 and CDR2 from the germline V gene are MNHEY and SVGEGT. The CDR3, as DNA: TGTGCCAGCAGTTCGCTCCTGAACACCGGGGAGCTGTTTTTT. It encodes CASSSLLNTGELFF.

The chain carries TRBV5-5 and TRBJ1-6; D is undetermined. The germline V gene encodes CDR1 SGHKS and CDR2 YYEKEE (reference sequence). CDR3 length: 16 amino acids. Deletions cut 3 bases from V and 5 bases from J, with 15 bases between. The CDR3 nucleotides are TGTGCCAGCAGCTCCTCCCGCGGCAGCCATAATTCACCCCTCCACTTT. Protein sequence: CASSSSRGSHNSPLHF.

The chain has TRBV19 and TRBJ1-5; D might be TRBD1 (5 bases). Germline-derived CDR1 and CDR2 are LNHDA and SQIVND (reference sequence). V gave up 3 bases and J gave up 6 bases, with 21 bases separating them. CDR3 length equals 17 residues. The CDR3 DNA reads TGTGCCAGTAGTATCCGGATGATGGGATATGGGGGTCAGCCCCAGCATTTT. Translation gives CASSIRMMGYGGQPQHF.

The chain joins TRBV10-3 to TRBJ2-7; no reliable D call. In germline, CDR1 is ENHRY, CDR2 SYGVKD. The V gene lost 4 bases and the J gene lost 2 bases, with 3 bases spanning the gap. The CDR3 has 11 amino acids. As DNA, the CDR3 is TGTGCCATCAGTGGGACCTACGAGCAGTACTTC. Its translation is CAISGTYEQYF.

The J gene is TRBJ1-6, the V gene TRBV3-1 (or the pseudogene TRBV3-2); no definite D call. V dropped 1 base and J dropped 7 bases, with 14 bases sitting between them. CDR1 and CDR2 (germline): LGHDT, YNNKEL (reference sequence). The CDR3 spans 16 residues. The CDR3 sequence: CASSQVSLPGNSPLHF. DNA of the CDR3: TGTGCCAGCAGCCAAGTTTCTCTCCCGGGGAATTCACCCCTCCACTTT.

This clone was seen only once. V usage is TRBV27 and J usage is TRBJ1-1; D not certain. The V gene lost 7 bases and the J gene lost 6 bases, with 15 bases spanning the gap. Germline V CDR1 and CDR2: MNHEY, SMNVEV (reference sequence). The CDR3 totals 13 residues. The CDR3 coding sequence is TGTGCCAGCATTCTAGGTGGGGTGGCTGAAGCTTTCTTT. Translated, it gives CASILGGVAEAFF.

The J gene is TRBJ1-2, the V gene TRBV19; 10 bases map to TRBD1. V trimming: 9 bases; J trimming: 2 bases; junction bases outside the gene matches: 6. This CDR3 region has 14 residues. CDR1 LNHDA and CDR2 SQIVND come from the germline V gene (reference sequence). The CDR3 loop is CASRRQGANYGYTF. Written as DNA, the CDR3 is TGTGCCAGCAGAAGACAGGGGGCGAACTATGGCTACACCTTC.

This chain uses TRBV6-2 or TRBV6-3 with TRBJ1-1; 11 bases align to TRBD1. Trimming removed 2 bases from V and 5 bases from J; junction bases left unmatched: 4. Per the germline V gene, CDR1 is MNHEY and CDR2 is SVGEGT. The CDR3 consists of 15 residues. The CDR3 sequence is CASSYPRDRGTEAFF. The DNA of the CDR3 is TGTGCCAGCAGTTACCCCCGGGACAGGGGGACTGAAGCTTTCTTT.

The rearrangement links TRBV19 to TRBJ1-2; TRBD1 matches at 7 bases. The CDR3 is made up of 16 amino acids. The J segment lost 5 bases and the V segment lost 4 bases, leaving 13 bases of the junction unmatched. CDR1 and CDR2 (germline): LNHDA, SQIVND (reference sequence). The CDR3 DNA follows: TGTGCCAGTAGTACCTCCGCGACAGGGATGGGGTATGGCTACACCTTC. Its protein product is CASSTSATGMGYGYTF.

V gene TRBV6-5 combines with J gene TRBJ1-1; TRBD1 might be the D (6 bases). CDR1 is MNHEY and CDR2 is SVGAGI in the germline V gene. V dropped 7 bases and J dropped 4 bases, with 19 bases sitting between them. This CDR3 region has 15 residues. CDR3 in DNA: TGTGCCAGCATCCCAGGGGCCACGGTCGGCACTGAAGCTTTCTTT. Its protein is CASIPGATVGTEAFF.

The chain uses TRBV6-2 or TRBV6-3 and TRBJ1-1; no clear D gene. Trimming took 4 bases from V and 1 from J, leaving 10 bases between them. This CDR3 has 14 residues. CDR1 and CDR2 from the germline V gene are MNHEY and SVGEGT. This CDR3 reads CASSSPPGNTEAFF. DNA of the CDR3: TGTGCCAGCAGTTCCCCCCCGGGGAACACTGAAGCTTTCTTT.

V usage is TRBV6-5 and J usage is TRBJ2-7, with TRBD1 identical over 10 bases. Germline CDR1 and CDR2: MNHEY and SVGAGI. The CDR3 loop spans 14 amino acids. The trim removed 6 bases at V and 5 bases at J, leaving 7 bases unmatched. The CDR3 reads CASRSGTGAHEQYF. CDR3 nucleotides: TGTGCCAGCAGGTCCGGGACAGGGGCCCACGAGCAGTACTTC.